The clone carrying this T cell receptor (beta chain) was picked up a small number of times. What it binds is not known. These data come from a study of tumor-infiltrating lymphocytes in primary liver carcinoma. A constant-region primer primed TCR beta cDNA synthesis from about 530 ng of total RNA. ARM-PCR, slightly modified, supplied the TCR beta libraries through three nested multiplex PCR rounds. TRBV1-TRBV30 forward primers and a C-beta reverse primer were used in the first two PCR rounds, which each ran for about 10 cycles. A single record per CDR3 protein comes from TCRdb applying MiXCR to the multiplex PCR reads. The repertoire holds 25,000 to 30,000 distinct CDR3 sequences, with roughly 78% as singletons. The study's findings and limits: Tumor region pairs showed greater overlap than either tumor-adjacent or tumor-blood pairs did.

Co-extraction of RNA and DNA was performed on about 19-33 mg of unsorted bulk tissue. With chronic HBV infection, the patients were also treatment-naive. Per the germline V gene, CDR1 is SGHVS and CDR2 is FNYEAQ. Trimming cost V 1 base and J 9 bases, with 13 bases left between them. The CDR3 has 13 residues. This clonotype originated in a man in his forties or fifties with primary liver carcinoma and hepatitis B virus infection. The sample was liver tumor tissue from sampling region 3. Noted subset: tumor region T3, left-lateral pole. This sequence joins TRBV7-6 and TRBJ2-7, with D possibly TRBD2 on 6 matching bases. In DNA form, the CDR3 reads TGTGCCAGCAGCTTAGGTCAGGGAGGCGGGCAGTACTTC. Translated, it gives CASSLGQGGGQYF.